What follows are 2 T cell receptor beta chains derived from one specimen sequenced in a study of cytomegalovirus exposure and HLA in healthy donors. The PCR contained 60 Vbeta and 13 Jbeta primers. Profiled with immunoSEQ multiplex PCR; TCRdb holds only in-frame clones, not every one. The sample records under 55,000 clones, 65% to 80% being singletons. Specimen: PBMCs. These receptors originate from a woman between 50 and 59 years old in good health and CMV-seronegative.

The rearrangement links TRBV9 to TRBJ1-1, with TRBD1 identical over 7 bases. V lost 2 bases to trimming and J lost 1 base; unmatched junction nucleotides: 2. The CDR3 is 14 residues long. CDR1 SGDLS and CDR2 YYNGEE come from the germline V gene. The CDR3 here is CASSVTGANTEAFF. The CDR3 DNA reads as TGTGCCAGCAGCGTTACAGGGGCGAACACTGAAGCTTTCTTT.

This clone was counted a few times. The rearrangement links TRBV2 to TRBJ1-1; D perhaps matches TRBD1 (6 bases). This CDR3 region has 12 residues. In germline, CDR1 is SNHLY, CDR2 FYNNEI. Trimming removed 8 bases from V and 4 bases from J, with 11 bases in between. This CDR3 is CASFSRGTEAFF. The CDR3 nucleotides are TGTGCCAGCTTTTCCAGGGGCACTGAAGCTTTCTTT.